This note documents a single T cell receptor (beta chain) sequence. No antigen is known for it. No qualities accompany the bases; no much larger clone lies one base away. This entry is derived from a study of blood T cell repertoires in COVID-19 (dated by TCRdb to the early 2020s). About the full investigation: The collaborator samples originated in the United States, Italy and Spain and spanned the acute and convalescent phases of COVID-19. The material from the prospective study consisted of cDNA or gDNA derived from T cells, B-cell-depleted T cells, or PBMCs. Sample metadata almost always included a de-identified subject ID, COVID-19 status, age in years and sex. Where available, HLA class I and class II types were obtained from metadata supplied by the sample provider rather than from assay-based typing. The repertoires were released in a freely available public database intended as a resource for research on the immune response to SARS-CoV-2. Deeply sampled blood TCRbeta repertoires from subjects exposed to, actively infected with, or recovered from COVID-19 were included in the dataset. The samples were drawn from the first 160 participants of the ongoing ImmuneRACE study and from 1,254 subjects provided by 6 global collaborators.

Another Seattle source contributed samples from volunteer blood donors who had recovered from COVID-19. Collaborating institutions collected whole blood in K2EDTA tubes following their own protocols. For TCRbeta analysis, collaborator samples were shipped as frozen whole blood, as isolated PBMCs, or as DNA extracted from either sample type. Beyond this particular receptor, the publication reports: The amount of clinical and demographic metadata varied by source and participant and was provided uncurated.

Measured from the cysteine to the phenylalanine, the CDR3 is 15 residues long. Only CDR3 DNA is held: 45 bases, read in frame from base 1. Trimming costs V 1 base and J 11 bases, and their ends lie 20 bases apart. CDR1 and CDR2, looked up from the germline V gene (reference sequence), are LGHDT and YNNKEL. TCRbeta CDR3 regions were amplified from genomic DNA using the immunoSEQ Assay, a bias-controlled multiplex PCR. As for the original processing: Nucleated cell counts per sample were estimated from amplification of reference gene primers within the assay. Sequence reads were collapsed and filtered to measure the absolute abundance of every unique TCRbeta CDR3 rearrangement. For each sample, productive Simpson clonality was calculated as the square root of Simpson's diversity index across productive rearrangements. TCRdb stores this immuneACCESS table with in-frame sequences only. Part of the clones is absent; in the studies checked, under half of the shortfall reflects unresolved V genes, and no reason is known for the rest. V and J calls and clone size are given by that table; D and trimming were obtained from the DNA. The sample has about 250,000 clones on record, approximately 89% of them singletons. 1.5% to 2% of the sample goes to the ten largest clones.

The rearrangement joined TRBV3-1 (or the pseudogene TRBV3-2) to TRBJ1-1, with TRBD1 tentatively as D gene (6 bases match). The clonotype was recovered from an older woman who had recovered from COVID-19. Input material: peripheral blood. The CDR3 amino acid sequence is: CASSQVPGQGSVAFF. The sequenced DNA: TGTGCCAGCAGCCAAGTTCCGGGACAAGGCTCTGTGGCTTTCTTT.